These 21 T cell receptor beta chains came from one sample sequenced in a study of T-cell memory formation after mild COVID-19. TCRdb called the 5' RACE reads again in MiXCR, with one record for every CDR3 protein. The sample contains roughly 600,000 distinct CDR3 sequences, 15% to 20% of which appear only once. Specimen: PBMCs or a T cell subset sorted from them (not recorded which). The receptors here all came from an adult woman who had mild COVID-19 (a few samples of this study predate the infection). Cell type and time point are not known.

The chain uses TRBV5-1 and TRBJ1-2; D uncertain. CDR1 SGHRS and CDR2 YFSETQ come from the germline V gene. This CDR3 contains 14 residues. V was clipped by 2 bases and J by 5 bases, with 13 bases between them. CDR3 in amino acids: CASSLEGLLYGYTF. In nucleotides, the CDR3 is TGCGCCAGCAGCTTAGAAGGGTTACTATATGGCTACACCTTC.

This clonotype turned up a few times. The rearrangement uses TRBV2 and TRBJ2-5; 9 positions match TRBD2. Per germline, CDR1 SNHLY and CDR2 FYNNEI. The CDR3 is made up of 14 amino acids. V shed 6 bases and J 3 bases; nucleotides not matched to a gene: 5. CDR3 bases: TGTGCCAGCAGCGGGACTAGCTGGGAAGAGACCCAGTACTTC. It yields the protein CASSGTSWEETQYF.

This clonotype came up a few times. The J gene is TRBJ2-5, the V gene TRBV9, with D maybe TRBD2 (5 bases). CDR1 and CDR2 (germline): SGDLS, YYNGEE. V lost 0 bases and J lost 4, with 7 bases in between. The CDR3 has 13 residues. Written as DNA, the CDR3 is TGTGCCAGCAGCGTAGATAGCGTAGAGACCCAGTACTTC. This codes for CASSVDSVETQYF. The complete variable domain, with remaining parts taken from reference TRBV9 and TRBJ2-5, reads DSGVTQTPKHLITATGQRVTLRCSPRSGDLSVYWYQQSLDQGLQFLIQYYNGEERAKGNILERFSAQQFPDLHSELNLSSLELGDSALYFCASSVDSVETQYFGPGTRLLVL.

V usage is TRBV30 and J usage is TRBJ1-1; 7 nucleotides match TRBD1. Unmatched junction bases numbered 3, after V lost 3 bases and J lost 5 bases. The CDR3 runs 12 residues. From germline, CDR1 is GTSNPN and CDR2 SVGIG (reference sequence). In nucleotides, the CDR3 is TGTGCCTGGAGCGGGACAGTTACTGAAGCTTTCTTT. Amino acids: CAWSGTVTEAFF.

The V gene is TRBV6-4, the J gene TRBJ2-1; 12 bases fit TRBD2. This CDR3 spans 16 amino acids. Germline CDR1 reads MRHNA; CDR2 reads SNTAGT. The trim removed 6 bases at V and 4 bases at J, leaving 7 bases unmatched. Here the CDR3 reads CASSAGLAGPYNEQFF. CDR3 sequence (DNA): TGTGCCAGCAGCGCTGGACTAGCGGGGCCGTACAATGAGCAGTTCTTC.

This clonotype was found a few times. This chain uses TRBV27 with TRBJ1-1; D not certain. The germline V gene encodes CDR1 MNHEY and CDR2 SMNVEV (reference sequence). V was pared by 9 bases and J by 4 bases, with 15 bases between. This CDR3 is built from 13 residues. The CDR3: CASMLGYGTEAFF. CDR3 coding DNA: TGTGCCAGTATGTTGGGTTACGGCACTGAAGCTTTCTTT.

This clonotype was seen a handful of times. This rearrangement joins TRBV5-5 to TRBJ1-4; D call uncertain. Germline V gives CDR1 SGHKS, CDR2 YYEKEE (reference sequence). V shed 4 bases and J shed 4 bases, with 5 bases lying between them. The CDR3 totals 12 residues. The CDR3 here is CASSRLNEKLFF. In nucleotides, the CDR3 is TGTGCCAGCAGCCGACTTAATGAAAAACTGTTTTTT. Combining the CDR3 with reference TRBV5-5 and TRBJ1-4 gives the whole variable domain DAGVTQSPTHLIKTRGQQVTLRCSPISGHKSVSWYQQVLGQGPQFIFQYYEKEERGRGNFPDRFSARQFPNYSSELNVNALLLGDSALYLCASSRLNEKLFFGSGTQLSVL.

V is TRBV23-1 and J is TRBJ2-3; the D is unclear. TRBV23-1 is designated an ORF whose function remains uncertain. The CDR3 is 15 amino acids. Between the trimmed V and J ends, which lost 0 bases and 4 bases, there was a span of 11 bases. The CDR3 bases are TGCGCCAGCAGTCAATCGCCTAGGGCCGCAGATACGCAGTATTTT. Amino acid sequence: CASSQSPRAADTQYF.

A single count supports this clonotype. The chain joins TRBV5-6 to TRBJ1-5; D is unclear. The V gene lost 4 bases and the J gene lost 2 bases, with 25 bases spanning the gap. The CDR3 covers 19 residues. Germline loops: CDR1 SGHDT, CDR2 YYEEEE. DNA for the CDR3: TGTGCCAGCAGCAAGAGACTGACGGTGGCCGCCCTGGGCAATCAGCCCCAGCATTTT. Amino acids: CASSKRLTVAALGNQPQHF.

This clonotype was counted a few times. The genes are TRBV29-1 and TRBJ2-1; 8 nucleotides align to TRBD2. Germline CDR1 reads SQVTM; CDR2 reads ANQGSEA. This CDR3 has 17 amino acids. V was pared by 3 bases and J by 4 bases, with 14 bases of the junction left unmatched. For the CDR3, the DNA is TGCAGCGTTGAGTCCTTGCCGGCTAGCGGGCGTTACAATGAGCAGTTCTTC. It yields the protein CSVESLPASGRYNEQFF.

This clonotype has a handful of counts. The chain joins TRBV29-1 to TRBJ1-3; 7 positions agree with TRBD1. The CDR3 is made up of 16 amino acids. The germline gives CDR1 SQVTM, CDR2 ANQGSEA. Trimming took 4 bases from V and 4 from J; bases not matched to a gene: 13. The CDR3 DNA reads as TGCAGCGTTGTTCTCGGGACAGCAGTGTCCGGAAACACCATATATTTT. Translation: CSVVLGTAVSGNTIYF.

This clonotype occurred many times. The chain joins TRBV27 to TRBJ2-7; tentatively, D is TRBD1 (5 bases). The V end lost 4 bases, the J end lost 4 bases, and 14 bases lay between the germline ends. The CDR3 covers 14 residues. Germline values: CDR1 MNHEY, CDR2 SMNVEV (reference sequence). For the CDR3, the DNA is TGTGCCAGCAGTTACGGTACAGGCTCGTACGAGCAGTACTTC. Protein product: CASSYGTGSYEQYF.

This clonotype occurred a few times. The gene calls are TRBV3-1 and TRBJ2-4; 10 bases match TRBD2. V lost 5 bases to trimming and J lost 9 bases; unmatched junction nucleotides: 7. This CDR3 spans 14 amino acids. Germline V CDR1 and CDR2: LGHDT, YNNKEL (reference sequence). Here the CDR3 DNA reads TGTGCCAGCAGCTCACCTAGCGGGGGAGGCATTCAGTACTTC. It is translated as CASSSPSGGGIQYF.

This clonotype was found a few times. This sequence joins TRBV15 and TRBJ1-4, with D tentatively TRBD1 (5 bases). The CDR3 covers 15 residues. V dropped 5 bases and J dropped 0 bases, with 10 bases sitting between them. The germline gives CDR1 LNHNV, CDR2 YYDKDF (reference sequence). For the CDR3, the DNA is TGTGCCACCAGCGCCGGGGGGGCAACTAATGAAAAACTGTTTTTT. This encodes CATSAGGATNEKLFF.

The rearrangement uses TRBV5-4 and TRBJ2-7; TRBD2 matches 11 bases. This CDR3 comprises 18 residues. Germline lookup yields CDR1 SGHNT and CDR2 YYREEE (reference sequence). V lost 0 bases to trimming and J lost 4 bases; unmatched junction nucleotides: 12. This CDR3 is CASSLVRTTSGSLYEQYF. The CDR3 nucleotides are TGTGCCAGCAGCTTGGTTCGGACCACTAGCGGGAGTCTTTACGAGCAGTACTTC.

The rearrangement uses TRBV5-1 and TRBJ2-1, with 11 positions matching TRBD2. CDR3 length: 15 amino acids. In germline, CDR1 is SGHRS, CDR2 YFSETQ. After removal of 4 bases from V and 10 bases from J, the junction contained 10 bases not matched to a gene. CDR3 region: CASSPGTSGHLEQFF. Written as DNA, the CDR3 is TGCGCCAGCAGCCCCGGGACTAGCGGACACTTGGAGCAGTTCTTC.

This clonotype turned up a few times. The chain has TRBV19 and TRBJ2-7; the D gene is possibly TRBD2 (5 bases). Trimming stripped 7 bases from V and 2 bases from J, with 12 bases between. The CDR3 totals 13 residues. Germline-derived CDR1 and CDR2 are LNHDA and SQIVND (reference sequence). The DNA of the CDR3 is TGTGCCAGTACGTCCGAGGGAACCTACGAGCAGTACTTC. It is translated as CASTSEGTYEQYF.

The chain carries TRBV21-1 and TRBJ1-3; the table's TRBD1 call for D was not verified on the DNA. TRBV21-1 is a recognized pseudogene. CDR3 length: 19 residues. The CDR3 sequence: CASIRDRSITKSSGNTIYF. The CDR3 nucleotides are TGTGCCAGCATCAGGGACAGATCTATTACAAAGAGCTCTGGAAACACCATATATTTT.

The CDR3 DNA sequence: TGTGCCAGCAGTCTCCAACTGACCGGGACAGGGGCCTCCCAGTTCTTC. As protein: CASSLQLTGTGASQFF. This sequence joins TRBV12-3 or TRBV12-4 and TRBJ2-1; 10 bases are a match to TRBD1. The junction had 17 bases not matched to a gene; V was cut back by 5 bases and J by 13 bases. The CDR3 extends over 16 amino acids.

This chain uses TRBV2 with TRBJ1-2, with a tentative D call TRBD1 (6 bases). The CDR3 extends over 13 amino acids. Germline V gene data show CDR1 as SNHLY and CDR2 as FYNNEI. V gave up 6 bases and J gave up 4 bases, with 12 bases separating them. CDR3 loop: CASSEDSSYGYTF. The CDR3 nucleotides read TGTGCCAGCAGCGAGGACAGCAGCTATGGCTACACCTTC.

This clonotype has a count of ten or more. The genes are TRBV12-3 or TRBV12-4 and TRBJ2-1; D unclear. The V and J ends lost 5 bases and 7 bases respectively, with 9 bases between them. CDR3 size: 12 residues. CDR3 DNA sequence: TGTGCCAGCAGTCCAGGCCAAAATGAGCAGTTCTTC. Amino acid sequence: CASSPGQNEQFF.